The next 19 T cell receptor beta chains were all read from a single sample in a study of early T cells in non-severe SARS-CoV-2 infection. TCRdb fed the 5' RACE reads into MiXCR, producing one record per CDR3 protein. The table shows about 77,000 distinct CDR3 sequences, with 10% to 15% occurring only once. Sequencing was performed on whole blood, taken at baseline. Receptors originate from an adult who was a healthcare worker with PCR-confirmed SARS-CoV-2 infection or an uninfected control (not recorded which). The donor label of this sample is uncertain.

Here the CDR3 reads CASSQVFNGGRDGYF. DNA of the CDR3: TGCGCCAGCAGCCAAGTATTTAACGGCGGGAGGGATGGGTACTTC. The chain uses TRBV4-1 and TRBJ2-4; 9 bases are a match to TRBD2. Looked up from germline, CDR1 is MGHRA and CDR2 is YSYEKL. The CDR3 loop spans 15 amino acids. The ends lost 1 base at V and 15 bases at J; junction bases unmatched: 13.

The rearrangement uses TRBV5-6 and TRBJ2-1, with 10 positions matching TRBD2. V was pared by 6 bases and J by 7 bases, with 10 bases of the junction left unmatched. The germline gives CDR1 SGHDT, CDR2 YYEEEE. There are 15 residues in the CDR3. CDR3 DNA sequence: TGTGCCAGCACCGTAGCGGGGGGCCATGGGAATGAGCAGTTCTTC. Protein sequence: CASTVAGGHGNEQFF. The whole variable domain, remainder taken from reference TRBV5-6 and TRBJ2-1, is DAGVTQSPTHLIKTRGQQVTLRCSPKSGHDTVSWYQQALGQGPQFIFQYYEEEERQRGNFPDRFSGHQFPNYSSELNVNALLLGDSALYLCASTVAGGHGNEQFFGPGTRLTVL.

This clonotype was found many times. The J gene is TRBJ1-2, the V gene TRBV20-1; D call uncertain. This CDR3 contains 16 residues. Germline loops: CDR1 DFQATT, CDR2 SNEGSKA (reference sequence). V was cut by 1 base and J by 2 bases, with 17 bases left in between. This chain's CDR3 is CSARAARLLGNYGYTF. CDR3 nucleotide sequence: TGCAGTGCTAGAGCAGCCCGACTACTTGGGAACTATGGCTACACCTTC.

The rearrangement joins TRBV12-3 or TRBV12-4 to TRBJ1-5, with a weak D call TRBD1 (6 bases). The length of the CDR3 is 14 residues. V lost 5 bases, J lost 4 bases, and 12 bases lay in between. CDR3 coding DNA: TGTGCCAGCAGTCAGGGGAGGCGGAATCAGCCCCAGCATTTT. This encodes CASSQGRRNQPQHF.

This clonotype occurred a few times. The chain couples TRBV11-2 to TRBJ2-3; D gene unclear. Germline V gene data show CDR1 as SGHAT and CDR2 as FQNNGV. Trimming stripped 3 bases from V and 2 bases from J, with 6 bases between. This CDR3 has 13 amino acids. CDR3 loop: CASSFRFTDTQYF. CDR3 in DNA: TGTGCCAGCAGCTTCAGGTTCACAGATACGCAGTATTTT.

This clonotype was observed a few times. This chain links TRBV4-1 with TRBJ2-2; D remains ambiguous. Trimming removed 2 bases from V and 1 base from J, with 5 bases in between. The CDR3 runs to 14 residues. The V gene's germline CDR1 is MGHRA and CDR2 YSYEKL. In nucleotides, the CDR3 is TGCGCCAGCAGCCAATCAGGGAACACCGGGGAGCTGTTTTTT. It translates to CASSQSGNTGELFF.

In its sample, this clonotype was seen many times. V and J are TRBV6-6 and TRBJ2-1, with a tentative D call TRBD1 (7 bases). CDR3 length: 16 amino acids. Germline V lookup: CDR1 MNHNY, CDR2 SVGAGI (reference sequence). V lost 8 bases and J lost 4, with 21 bases in between. The CDR3 sequence: CASHDRAGGDYNEQFF. For the CDR3, the DNA is TGTGCCAGCCACGACAGGGCAGGCGGGGATTACAATGAGCAGTTCTTC.

This clonotype has at least ten counts. This chain uses TRBV6-1 with TRBJ2-7, with D maybe TRBD1 (6 bases). Germline CDR1 and CDR2: MNHNS and SASEGT. V was pared by 0 bases and J by 4 bases, with 13 bases between. The length of the CDR3 is 15 residues. CDR3 sequence reads: CASSEARWQGYEQYF. The CDR3 DNA follows: TGTGCCAGCAGTGAAGCTCGCTGGCAGGGGTACGAGCAGTACTTC.

In its sample, this clonotype was seen a few times. This chain uses TRBV12-3 or TRBV12-4 with TRBJ1-2; D is uncertain. CDR3 length: 14 amino acids. With 4 bases removed from V and 8 bases from J, the gap between germline ends came to 17 bases. CDR3 loop: CASSYRVVSGGYTF. CDR3 sequence (DNA): TGTGCCAGCAGTTACCGGGTCGTCAGCGGAGGCTACACCTTC.

The chain employs TRBV27 and TRBJ1-1, with D perhaps TRBD1 (6 bases). Germline V gene data show CDR1 as MNHEY and CDR2 as SMNVEV (reference sequence). V lost 4 bases to trimming and J lost 6 bases, with 12 bases between them. This CDR3 is built from 13 residues. The DNA for the CDR3 is TGTGCCAGCAGTTACAATACAGGGTCTGAAGCTTTCTTT. This encodes CASSYNTGSEAFF.

In the case of this clonotype: A much larger clone sits a single nucleotide away, making a read error possible. The chain recombines TRBV3-1 with TRBJ1-1; no clear D gene. V lost 0 bases, J lost 3 bases, and 2 bases lay in between. This CDR3 spans 12 amino acids. CDR1 LGHDT and CDR2 YNNKEL come from the germline V gene (reference sequence). Here the CDR3 reads CASSQDHTEAFF. The CDR3 region has the DNA TGTGCCAGCAGCCAAGATCACACTGAAGCTTTCTTT.

This clonotype was counted only a few times. V and J are TRBV7-2 and TRBJ2-1, with 7 nucleotides matching TRBD2. CDR3 length: 15 residues. Per the germline V gene, CDR1 is SGHTA and CDR2 is FQGNSA. Unmatched junction bases numbered 4, after V lost 1 base and J lost 4 bases. Written as DNA, the CDR3 is TGTGCCAGCAGCTTAGTTGGCGGGAGTTACAATGAGCAGTTCTTC. The encoded protein is CASSLVGGSYNEQFF. The full variable domain, its missing parts supplied by reference TRBV7-2 and TRBJ2-1, is GAGVSQSPSNKVTEKGKDVELRCDPISGHTALYWYRQSLGQGLEFLIYFQGNSAPDKSGLPSDRFSAERTGGSVSTLTIQRTQQEDSAVYLCASSLVGGSYNEQFFGPGTRLTVL.

V gene TRBV30 combines with J gene TRBJ1-1; D unclear. V dropped 2 bases and J dropped 6 bases, with 16 bases sitting between them. The V gene's germline CDR1 is GTSNPN and CDR2 SVGIG (reference sequence). The CDR3 loop spans 14 amino acids. CDR3 in amino acids: CAWSLTAEPAEAFF. The CDR3 region has the DNA TGTGCCTGGAGTTTAACGGCGGAGCCTGCTGAAGCTTTCTTT.

This clonotype was detected many times. The V and J genes are TRBV6-2 or TRBV6-3 and TRBJ2-7; D gene uncertain. From germline, CDR1 is MNHEY and CDR2 SVGEGT. Trimming shortened V by 2 bases and J by 2 bases, and 10 bases separated the two germline ends. This CDR3 has 14 residues. The CDR3 DNA reads as TGTGCCAGCAGTTACCGAGGAGTTGCCTACGAGCAGTACTTC. As protein: CASSYRGVAYEQYF.

This clonotype was found a few times. The J gene is TRBJ2-1, the V gene TRBV20-1; D perhaps matches TRBD2 (6 bases). Trimming pared 6 bases from V and 7 bases from J, leaving 19 bases between. Germline lookup yields CDR1 DFQATT and CDR2 SNEGSKA (reference sequence). The CDR3 runs 14 residues. The CDR3 sequence is CSAPTGLLGNEQFF. Here the CDR3 DNA reads TGCAGTGCCCCGACGGGACTTCTAGGTAATGAGCAGTTCTTC.

This clonotype is large by share. The J gene is TRBJ1-2, the V gene TRBV4-3; no firm D call. This CDR3 is built from 16 residues. The germline V gene has CDR1 LGHNA and CDR2 YSLEER. The V end was cut by 0 bases, the J end by 2 bases, with 13 bases between. The CDR3 protein is CASSQESLNRNYGYTF. For the CDR3, the DNA is TGCGCCAGCAGCCAAGAATCGTTGAATCGAAACTATGGCTACACCTTC.

The CDR3 coding sequence is TGTGCCAGCAGTTCCTCCGGGACTGAGGATAATGAAAAACTGTTTTTT. Protein: CASSSSGTEDNEKLFF. The genes are TRBV6-5 and TRBJ1-4, with D possibly TRBD1 on 5 matching bases. Germline CDR1 MNHEY, CDR2 SVGAGI. CDR3 size: 16 residues. Trimming removed 4 bases from V and 4 bases from J, with 16 bases in between.

This clonotype was seen a handful of times. The chain links TRBV7-8 to TRBJ2-3, with 16 bases identical to TRBD2. The V gene end was trimmed by 4 bases and the J gene end by 9 bases; junction bases not matched to a gene: 10. The CDR3 runs to 17 residues. CDR1 SGHVS and CDR2 FQNEAQ come from the germline V gene. The CDR3 DNA is TGTGCCAGCAGCTCCGGGACTAGCGGGGGGGCCGTTGGCACGCAGTATTTT. The encoded protein is CASSSGTSGGAVGTQYF.

CDR3 sequence: CASSSLQGPTREQYF. The CDR3 bases are TGCGCCAGCAGCTCGCTACAGGGTCCCACTCGGGAGCAGTACTTC. The chain uses TRBV5-1 and TRBJ2-7; D might be TRBD1 (6 bases). Germline values: CDR1 SGHRS, CDR2 YFSETQ. CDR3 length equals 15 residues. Trimming left V 3 bases short and J 7 bases short, with 20 bases between. Combining the CDR3 with reference TRBV5-1 and TRBJ2-7 gives the whole variable domain KAGVTQTPRYLIKTRGQQVTLSCSPISGHRSVSWYQQTPGQGLQFLFEYFSETQRNKGNFPGRFSGRQFSNSRSEMNVSTLELGDSALYLCASSSLQGPTREQYFGPGTRLTVT.